The 9 T cell receptor beta chains reported below all come from one sample, sequenced in a study of CD8+CD57+ T cells in acquired aplastic anemia. The template for TCR beta VDJ and CDR3 sequence profiling was genomic DNA. TCRdb re-called the reads with MiXCR, one entry per CDR3 protein. This table holds hundreds of thousands of distinct CDR3 sequences, around 46% found once. For sequencing, patients were chosen who had shown expansion of CD8+CD57+ cells by flow cytometry. The sequenced sample was sorted CD4+, CD8+, or CD8+CD57+ T cells (not recorded which) from PBMCs. The source of these receptors is a human donor with aplastic anemia.

This chain uses TRBV20-1 with TRBJ1-5; TRBD1 matches at 9 bases. With V trimmed by 5 bases and J by 0 bases, 17 bases remained unmatched. CDR1 is DFQATT and CDR2 is SNEGSKA in the germline V gene (reference sequence). The CDR3 runs to 19 residues. CDR3 DNA sequence: TGCAGTGCTCCTCCTCGCCCGGGACAGGGAGGGTATAGCAATCAGCCCCAGCATTTT. It translates to CSAPPRPGQGGYSNQPQHF.

The chain recombines TRBV7-9 with TRBJ1-1; D ambiguous. The V and J ends lost 3 bases and 6 bases respectively, with 14 bases between them. Germline assignment: CDR1 SEHNR and CDR2 FQNEAQ (reference sequence). The length of the CDR3 is 14 residues. This CDR3 reads CASSFGDRGAEAFF. The DNA for the CDR3 is TGTGCCAGCAGCTTTGGGGATCGCGGTGCTGAAGCTTTCTTT.

The chain is built from TRBV7-8 and TRBJ2-7; possible D gene TRBD1, 6 bases. Trimming pared 10 bases from V and 4 bases from J, leaving 11 bases between. Germline assignment: CDR1 SGHVS and CDR2 FQNEAQ. CDR3 size: 11 residues. CDR3 amino acids: CATSGQYEQYF. For the CDR3, the DNA is TGTGCCACCTCCGGACAGTACGAGCAGTACTTC.

This clonotype was observed at least ten times. This sequence joins TRBV19 and TRBJ1-3; D is unresolved. Trimming took off 6 bases at V and 0 bases at J, with 12 bases between the two ends. Germline V gene lookup returns CDR1 LNHDA and CDR2 SQIVND (reference sequence). This CDR3 is 15 amino acids long. CDR3 region: CASRLSRSSGNTIYF. CDR3 bases: TGTGCCAGTAGATTAAGCCGGAGCTCTGGAAACACCATATATTTT.

This clonotype was seen ten or more times. In nucleotides, the CDR3 is TGTGCCAGCAGCCCCTCCGGGACAGACTCCTACAATGAGCAGTTCTTC. Translating gives CASSPSGTDSYNEQFF. The chain is built from TRBV7-6 and TRBJ2-1; 7 nucleotides line up with TRBD1. Germline values: CDR1 SGHVS, CDR2 FNYEAQ. V shed 5 bases, J shed 0 bases, and the junction held 7 bases outside the gene matches. This CDR3 spans 16 amino acids.

This clonotype was seen many times. The CDR3 here is CSARRLADKEGRETQYF. CDR3 bases: TGCAGTGCTAGACGACTAGCCGACAAAGAGGGGCGAGAGACCCAGTACTTC. The chain couples TRBV20-1 to TRBJ2-5, with 7 bases that match TRBD2. This CDR3 region has 17 residues. V shed 2 bases, J shed 4 bases, and the junction held 16 bases outside the gene matches. Germline V gene data show CDR1 as DFQATT and CDR2 as SNEGSKA (reference sequence).

This clonotype was seen only once. The chain recombines TRBV12-3 or TRBV12-4 with TRBJ2-7, with 8 bases fitting TRBD2. This CDR3 contains 14 residues. CDR3 protein: CASSLAGTMGEQYV. As DNA, the CDR3 is TGTGCCAGCAGCTTAGCGGGGACTATGGGCGAGCAGTACGTC.

This clonotype was counted a few times. With a much larger clone just one base away, this may be a read error. The chain carries TRBV5-6 and TRBJ2-7; 8 nucleotides line up with TRBD1. This CDR3 is 17 amino acids long. Germline V gene data show CDR1 as SGHDT and CDR2 as YYEEEE. V was clipped by 4 bases and J by 3 bases; unmatched bases: 15. Here the CDR3 DNA reads TGTGCCAGCAGCCGGGGGTGGGGGACAGGAACCTACTACGAGCAGTACTTC. It codes for CASSRGWGTGTYYEQYF.

V and J are TRBV7-2 and TRBJ2-7; 12 positions agree with TRBD2. The CDR3 covers 15 residues. The J segment lost 0 bases and the V segment lost 5 bases, leaving 2 bases of the junction unmatched. Germline values: CDR1 SGHTA, CDR2 FQGNSA. CDR3 region: CASSILAGGSYEQYF. The CDR3 region has the DNA TGTGCCAGCAGCATACTAGCGGGAGGCTCCTACGAGCAGTACTTC.